These 14 T cell receptor beta chains were all obtained from the same sample, sequenced in a study of cytomegalovirus exposure and HLA in healthy donors. The PCR contained 60 Vbeta and 13 Jbeta primers. The data were produced by immunoSEQ multiplex PCR, yet TCRdb's version contains in-frame clones alone and is incomplete. The profile covers tens of thousands of clones, with over 70% appearing a single time and approximately 5.4% taken by the ten largest. Sequenced: PBMCs. Every receptor here comes from a male donor in good health and CMV-seropositive.

This clone was seen more than once but under ten times. V usage is TRBV19 and J usage is TRBJ2-3; a weak D match, TRBD2 (6 bases). V shed 10 bases and J shed 4 bases, with 15 bases lying between them. This CDR3 is built from 13 residues. Germline V gene data show CDR1 as LNHDA and CDR2 as SQIVND (reference sequence). CDR3 in amino acids: CAIKKSGADTQYF. CDR3 bases: TGTGCCATTAAAAAGTCGGGAGCAGATACGCAGTATTTT.

The chain joins TRBV5-1 to TRBJ2-1; D is ambiguous. The CDR3 has 14 residues. The V end was cut by 1 base, the J end by 9 bases, with 14 bases between. The germline V gene encodes CDR1 SGHRS and CDR2 YFSETQ. CDR3 sequence reads: CASSLSISGGEQFF. For the CDR3, the DNA is TGCGCCAGCAGCTTGAGTATCTCAGGTGGTGAGCAGTTCTTC.

The chain has TRBV7-2 and TRBJ2-1, with 11 positions matching TRBD2. V trimming: 6 bases; J trimming: 4 bases; junction bases outside the gene matches: 5. The CDR3 is 15 amino acids. The V gene's germline CDR1 is SGHTA and CDR2 FQGNSA. In nucleotides, the CDR3 is TGTGCCAGCAGTTTGACTAGCGGGATATACAATGAGCAGTTCTTC. Translating gives CASSLTSGIYNEQFF.

V is TRBV7-9 and J is TRBJ1-5; 7 nucleotides align to TRBD1. The trim removed 2 bases at V and 0 bases at J, leaving 7 bases unmatched. The germline CDR1 and CDR2 sequences are SEHNR and FQNEAQ (reference sequence). The CDR3 totals 17 residues. The CDR3 DNA follows: TGTGCCAGCAGCTTATTTGCAGGGGGAATTAGCAATCAGCCCCAGCATTTT. It yields the protein CASSLFAGGISNQPQHF.

The J gene is TRBJ1-1, the V gene TRBV30; TRBD1 agrees at 8 bases. The CDR3 has 13 amino acids. Germline loops: CDR1 GTSNPN, CDR2 SVGIG (reference sequence). Losses at the gene ends were 5 bases for V and 5 bases for J; bases not matched to a gene: 7. The CDR3 DNA sequence: TGTGCCTGGGCCAGGGGGCGCTGGACTGAAGCTTTCTTT. Translated, it gives CAWARGRWTEAFF.

This chain links TRBV5-1 with TRBJ2-1, with 8 positions matching TRBD2. Germline CDR1 SGHRS, CDR2 YFSETQ. Unmatched junction bases numbered 4, after V lost 1 base and J lost 4 bases. This CDR3 spans 15 amino acids. The CDR3 sequence is CASSLIAGSYNEQFF. CDR3 coding DNA: TGCGCCAGCAGCTTGATAGCGGGGTCTTACAATGAGCAGTTCTTC. The whole variable domain, filled in from reference TRBV5-1 and TRBJ2-1, reads KAGVTQTPRYLIKTRGQQVTLSCSPISGHRSVSWYQQTPGQGLQFLFEYFSETQRNKGNFPGRFSGRQFSNSRSEMNVSTLELGDSALYLCASSLIAGSYNEQFFGPGTRLTVL.

CDR3 in DNA: TGTGCCAGTAGTATGACTAGCGGGAGCTCCTACGAGCAGTACTTC. Translating gives CASSMTSGSSYEQYF. The chain employs TRBV19 and TRBJ2-7; 12 positions agree with TRBD2. Germline V gene sequence: CDR1 LNHDA, CDR2 SQIVND (reference sequence). This CDR3 is 15 amino acids long. V lost 3 bases and J lost 0; bases outside the gene matches: 0.

This clone was found many times. The chain uses TRBV9 and TRBJ1-1; D remains unclear. Germline values: CDR1 SGDLS, CDR2 YYNGEE. CDR3 length: 14 residues. Trimming took 3 bases from V and 5 from J, leaving 14 bases between them. This CDR3 is CASSAFEGRTEAFF. The CDR3 DNA follows: TGTGCCAGCAGCGCTTTTGAGGGTCGTACTGAAGCTTTCTTT. The full variable domain, rest sourced from reference TRBV9 and TRBJ1-1, is DSGVTQTPKHLITATGQRVTLRCSPRSGDLSVYWYQQSLDQGLQFLIQYYNGEERAKGNILERFSAQQFPDLHSELNLSSLELGDSALYFCASSAFEGRTEAFFGQGTRLTVV.

The J gene is TRBJ2-2, the V gene TRBV27; 9 nucleotides match TRBD1. The CDR3 consists of 13 residues. The V segment lost 6 bases and the J segment 7 bases; nucleotides outside the gene matches: 3. CDR1 and CDR2 (germline): MNHEY, SMNVEV (reference sequence). For the CDR3, the DNA is TGTGCCAGCAGCCGGGACAGGGTCGGGGAGCTGTTTTTT. Translation gives CASSRDRVGELFF.

The chain joins TRBV5-6 to TRBJ2-5; no clear D gene. The CDR3 loop spans 13 amino acids. The germline gives CDR1 SGHDT, CDR2 YYEEEE. The V and J ends lost 0 bases and 2 bases respectively, with 5 bases between them. The CDR3: CASSLVPQETQYF. For the CDR3, the DNA is TGTGCCAGCAGCTTGGTTCCTCAAGAGACCCAGTACTTC.

The CDR3 sequence: CASSGTSGGTYNEQFF. In DNA, the CDR3 is TGTGCCAGTAGTGGGACTAGCGGGGGGACTTACAATGAGCAGTTCTTC. The V gene is TRBV19, the J gene TRBJ2-1, with 15 bases matching TRBD2. The CDR3 is made up of 16 amino acids. The trim removed 5 bases at V and 4 bases at J, leaving 3 bases unmatched. Per the germline V gene, CDR1 is LNHDA and CDR2 is SQIVND (reference sequence).

In its sample, this clone was seen once. The gene calls are TRBV4-2 and TRBJ1-1; no firm D call. Germline V gene sequence: CDR1 LGHNA, CDR2 YNFKEQ. V lost 0 bases to trimming and J lost 3 bases, with 14 bases between them. The length of the CDR3 is 16 residues. CDR3 coding DNA: TGTGCCAGCAGCCAAGACATGGCCCCCCCTGACACTGAAGCTTTCTTT. Translated: CASSQDMAPPDTEAFF.

The J gene is TRBJ2-3, the V gene TRBV15; the D gene is possibly TRBD2 (6 bases). Germline V gene lookup returns CDR1 LNHNV and CDR2 YYDKDF (reference sequence). The CDR3 extends over 16 amino acids. The ends were cut back, 3 bases at V and 0 bases at J, with 13 bases in the middle. This chain's CDR3 is CATSSGGAGSTDTQYF. For the CDR3, the DNA is TGTGCCACCAGCAGCGGAGGGGCAGGGAGCACAGATACGCAGTATTTT.

The genes are TRBV11-1 and TRBJ2-2; possibly TRBD2 for D (5 bases). Germline V CDR1 and CDR2: SGHAT, FQDESV (reference sequence). The CDR3 runs to 16 residues. The V and J ends lost 1 base and 6 bases respectively, with 15 bases between them. The CDR3 sequence is CASSLELGLEAGELFF. In DNA form, the CDR3 reads TGTGCCAGCAGCTTAGAACTAGGACTCGAGGCCGGGGAGCTGTTTTTT.